These T cell receptor beta chains were read from a single sample in a study of a mutant IDH1 vaccine in newly diagnosed glioma. Their target antigens are unknown. Some clones are missing from TCRdb's copy, which holds only in-frame ones; the method was immunoSEQ multiplex PCR. The sample gives tens of thousands of clones, approximately 84% of which show up once; 2.8% is in the top ten. The sequenced sample was PBMCs, obtained from a glioma patient whose treatment included an IDH1 peptide vaccine. The receptors stem from a man in his forties or fifties with glioma. The CDR3 runs from the conserved cysteine through the conserved F or W. The D gene is left open where the match is weak. Size tells how often a clone was seen (once, few, many) or the class of an expanded clone, and some rows leave it out.

size	V	D	J	DNA	CDR3
.	TRBV19	TRBD1	TRBJ2-4	TGTGCCAGTACCCGGACAGGGGGCGAAAACATTCAGTACTTC	CASTRTGGENIQYF
.	TRBV29-1	.	TRBJ1-4	TGCAGCGTTTCCGAGGGGACTAATGAAAAACTGTTTTTT	CSVSEGTNEKLFF
once	TRBV23-1	TRBD1	TRBJ2-7	TGCGCCAGCAGGGACAGGCAGTTTTCAATGGGAGTTATATACGAGCAGTACTTC	CASRDRQFSMGVIYEQYF
few	TRBV25-1	TRBD1	TRBJ2-7	TGTGCCAGCAGTCCGACAGGGTCCTACGAGCAGTACTTC	CASSPTGSYEQYF
few	TRBV28	.	TRBJ2-7	TGTGCCAGCAGTTTAGGGGCCGGGACCCCCCGCGAGCAGTACTTC	CASSLGAGTPREQYF
few	TRBV6-1	.	TRBJ1-5	TGTGCCAGCACACCCGGCTGGGGCAATCAGCCCCAGCATTTT	CASTPGWGNQPQHF
.	TRBV11-1	TRBD1	TRBJ2-7	TGTGCCAGCAGCTTAGGACAGGGCTCCGAGCAGTACTTC	CASSLGQGSEQYF
.	TRBV28	TRBD1	TRBJ2-7	TGTGCCAGCAGTTTGGGGACAGACTCCTACGAGCAGTACTTC	CASSLGTDSYEQYF
.	TRBV13	.	TRBJ1-3	TGTGCCAGCAGCTTACAGGGAACTGGAAACACCATATATTTT	CASSLQGTGNTIYF
few	TRBV27	.	TRBJ1-5	TGTGCCAGCAGTTTATTTTGGACACATCCATTCAATCAGCCCCAGCATTTT	CASSLFWTHPFNQPQHF
.	TRBV5-6	.	TRBJ2-2	TGTGCCAGCAGCTTTCCCGGGGAGCTGTTTTTT	CASSFPGELFF
.	TRBV12-1	.	TRBJ2-7	TGTGCCAGCAGCTTTCGTTCAGAACTAGCGGGAGGGCCCTACGAGCAGTACTTC	CASSFRSELAGGPYEQYF
few	TRBV27	.	TRBJ1-2	TGTGCCAGCAGTTTGAGGGGGTCCCGTGGCTACACCTTC	CASSLRGSRGYTF
.	TRBV14	.	TRBJ2-7	TGTGCCAGCAGCCAAGGGCCCGAGCAGTACTTC	CASSQGPEQYF
.	TRBV5-5	.	TRBJ1-1	TGTGCCAGCAGTCTGGGGAGGGGGACGGCTTTGCCCACTGAAGCTTTCTTT	CASSLGRGTALPTEAFF
.	TRBV7-2	.	TRBJ1-3	TGTGCCAGCAGCTTGGTCGGGACGGGAAACACCATATATTTT	CASSLVGTGNTIYF
.	TRBV7-8	TRBD1	TRBJ1-5	TGTGCCAGCAGCGTTGACAGGGAAGCTCAGCCCCAGCATTTT	CASSVDREAQPQHF
.	TRBV5-6	.	TRBJ1-2	TGTGCCAGCAGCTTGGAACGGACATATGGCTACACCTTC	CASSLERTYGYTF
few	TRBV11-2	.	TRBJ2-7	TGTGCCAGCAGCTCGACCTTAGAGCAGTACTTC	CASSSTLEQYF
.	TRBV7-2	.	TRBJ1-1	TGTGCCAGCAGCTTAGCTTCAGCCCGGGGGAACACTGAAGCTTTCTTT	CASSLASARGNTEAFF
.	TRBV5-1	.	TRBJ2-5	TGCGCCAGCAGCTTGGTGGGGGCGCGGGAAGAGACCCAGTACTTC	CASSLVGAREETQYF
.	TRBV11-2	.	TRBJ2-3	TGTGCCAGCAGCTCCCAGAAGGCCCCCACAGATACGCAGTATTTT	CASSSQKAPTDTQYF
.	TRBV19	TRBD1	TRBJ1-5	TGTGCCAGTAGTATATCCGACATCGGGACAGTGCATCAGCCCCAGCATTTT	CASSISDIGTVHQPQHF
.	TRBV7-2	.	TRBJ2-1	TGTGCCAGCAGCTGGCAGGCTGAGCAGTTCTTC	CASSWQAEQFF
.	TRBV25-1	.	TRBJ1-4	TGTGCCAGCAATTGGCTTCGGGACAATAATGAAAAACTGTTTTTT	CASNWLRDNNEKLFF
.	TRBV2	TRBD1	TRBJ2-3	TGTGCCAGCAGTCCGGGACAGGGACCAGATACGCAGTATTTT	CASSPGQGPDTQYF
.	TRBV19	TRBD1	TRBJ1-4	TGTGCCAGTAGTACACAGGGGGGCCGGGAAAAACTGTTTTTT	CASSTQGGREKLFF
once	TRBV4-1	TRBD1	TRBJ2-2	TGCGCCAGCAGGCAGACCGCCAACAGGGGCTCGAACACCGGGGAGCTGTTTTTT	CASRQTANRGSNTGELFF
.	TRBV27	.	TRBJ2-1	TGTGCCAGCAGTTTGGCCAGGGTAAACTACAATGAGCAGTTCTTC	CASSLARVNYNEQFF
.	TRBV19	.	TRBJ2-1	TGTGCCAGTAGTAGTGGGGGCGGATACAATGAGCAGTTCTTC	CASSSGGGYNEQFF
.	TRBV5-1	.	TRBJ2-7	TGCGCCAGCAGCTCGGGGGCGTCCTACGAGCAGTACTTC	CASSSGASYEQYF
.	TRBV18	.	TRBJ1-5	TGTGCCAGCTCACCACCCACCGTTAATCAGCCCCAGCATTTT	CASSPPTVNQPQHF
.	TRBV9	.	TRBJ1-5	TGTGCCAGCAGCGTAGCCTCATGGGGCCAGCCCCAGCATTTT	CASSVASWGQPQHF
.	TRBV6-5	TRBD1	TRBJ2-7	TGTGCCAGCAGCGATGACAGGGGGCCCCAATATAAGCAGTACTTC	CASSDDRGPQYKQYF
.	TRBV7-9	.	TRBJ2-5	TGTGCCAGCAGCTTAGGGGGAGAAGAGACCCAGTACTTC	CASSLGGEETQYF
.	TRBV19	.	TRBJ1-5	TGTGCCAGTAATCGGTTGGTCAATCAGCCCCAGCATTTT	CASNRLVNQPQHF
.	TRBV7-3	TRBD1	TRBJ1-2	TGTGCCAGCAGCTCGGGACAGGGGTATGGCTACACCTTC	CASSSGQGYGYTF
.	TRBV18	.	TRBJ2-5	TGTGCCAGCTCACCAAATGAGCGGGAGACCCAGTACTTC	CASSPNERETQYF
.	TRBV18	.	TRBJ2-3	TGTGCCAGCTCACCACTGTCGGCTAGGTCCACAGATACGCAGTATTTT	CASSPLSARSTDTQYF
.	TRBV4-2	.	TRBJ1-2	TGTGCCAGCAGCCAGGAGATGGGGACTAACTATGGCTACACCTTC	CASSQEMGTNYGYTF
.	TRBV27	.	TRBJ1-4	TGTGCCAGCGCCAACCGGGAGGGGGGTGAAAAACTGTTTTTT	CASANREGGEKLFF
.	TRBV5-1	.	TRBJ1-5	TGCGCCAGCAGCTTAGGACAGAACAATCAGCCCCAGCATTTT	CASSLGQNNQPQHF
.	TRBV11-2	.	TRBJ2-7	TGTGCCAGCAGCTCCCCTCTCGGGGCAGTCACCTACGAGCAGTACTTC	CASSSPLGAVTYEQYF
.	TRBV6-5	.	TRBJ2-3	TGTGCCAGCAGTTTAAGCAGGACAAGTATAGCAGATACGCAGTATTTT	CASSLSRTSIADTQYF
.	TRBV12-5	.	TRBJ2-6	TGTGCTAGTGGTGCCGTCAGGGGTGGGGCCAACGTCCTGACTTTC	CASGAVRGGANVLTF
.	TRBV15	.	TRBJ1-1	TGTGCCACCAGCAGAAATACAGGGAGAAAGACTGAAGCTTTCTTT	CATSRNTGRKTEAFF
.	TRBV7-2	TRBD2	TRBJ2-5	TGTGCCAGCAGCCTAGAGACGGGACTAGCGGGAGGGTGGGAGACCCAGTACTTC	CASSLETGLAGGWETQYF
.	TRBV5-6	.	TRBJ1-2	TGTGCCAGCAGCTTGGCTCCTGCCATCGAAGGCTACACCTTC	CASSLAPAIEGYTF
.	TRBV10-3	.	TRBJ2-3	TGTGCCATCAGTGCCGCTGATACGCAGTATTTT	CAISAADTQYF
.	TRBV7-2	.	TRBJ1-2	TGTGCCAGCAGCTTAGTCGCGACTCAAAGGGGTGGCTACACCTTC	CASSLVATQRGGYTF
.	TRBV27	TRBD2	TRBJ2-1	TGTGCCAGCAGTTTAGTCCCGGGAACTAGCGGCTACAATGAGCAGTTCTTC	CASSLVPGTSGYNEQFF
.	TRBV7-2	.	TRBJ1-5	TGTGCCAGCAGCTTAGAGGGATACAATCAGCCCCAGCATTTT	CASSLEGYNQPQHF
.	TRBV25-1	.	TRBJ1-2	TGTGCCAGCAGTCCGTTTCAGGGTAGATTCGGCTATGGCTACACCTTC	CASSPFQGRFGYGYTF
.	TRBV18	.	TRBJ2-7	TGTGCCAGCTCACCACAGGGTGGACCAGATTCCTACGAGCAGTACTTC	CASSPQGGPDSYEQYF
.	TRBV5-1	TRBD2	TRBJ2-7	TGCGCCAGCAGCTTTACTAGCGGGAGGGCGGGCGAGCAGTACTTC	CASSFTSGRAGEQYF
.	TRBV28	TRBD2	TRBJ2-1	TGTGCCAGCTACGGGACTATTGCATACAATGAGCAGTTCTTC	CASYGTIAYNEQFF
medium-sized	TRBV29-1	.	TRBJ2-1	TGCAGCGTTGAAACCCCCAAACAGCCTCCCCAGCAGTTCTTC	CSVETPKQPPQQFF